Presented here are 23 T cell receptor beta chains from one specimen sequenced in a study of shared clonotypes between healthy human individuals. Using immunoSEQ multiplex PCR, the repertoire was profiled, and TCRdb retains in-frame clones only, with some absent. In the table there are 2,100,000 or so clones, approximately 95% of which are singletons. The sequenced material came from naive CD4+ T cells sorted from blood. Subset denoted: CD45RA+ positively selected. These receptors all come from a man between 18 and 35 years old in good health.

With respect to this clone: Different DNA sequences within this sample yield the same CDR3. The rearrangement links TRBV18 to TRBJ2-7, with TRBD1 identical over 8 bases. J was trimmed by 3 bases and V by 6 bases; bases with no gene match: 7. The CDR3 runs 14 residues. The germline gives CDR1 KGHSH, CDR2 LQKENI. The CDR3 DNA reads TGTGCCAGCTCCCCGACAGGGGTTTACTACGAGCAGTACTTC. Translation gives CASSPTGVYYEQYF. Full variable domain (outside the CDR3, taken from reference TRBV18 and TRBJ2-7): NAGVMQNPRHLVRRRGQEARLRCSPMKGHSHVYWYRQLPEEGLKFMVYLQKENIIDESGMPKERFSAEFPKEGPSILRIQQVVRGDSAAYFCASSPTGVYYEQYFGPGTRLTVT.

CDR3 in DNA: TGTGCCAGTAGTATAGAAAGGACAGGCAATCAGCCCCAGCATTTT. Its protein is CASSIERTGNQPQHF. The V gene is TRBV19, the J gene TRBJ1-5; a possible D gene is TRBD1 (6 bases). The CDR3 has 15 residues. The V end lost 0 bases, the J end lost 2 bases, and 8 bases lay between the germline ends. CDR1 and CDR2 from the germline V gene are LNHDA and SQIVND (reference sequence).

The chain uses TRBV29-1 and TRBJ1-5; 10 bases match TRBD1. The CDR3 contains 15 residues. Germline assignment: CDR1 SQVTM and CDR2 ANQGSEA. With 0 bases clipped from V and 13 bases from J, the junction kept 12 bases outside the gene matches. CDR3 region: CSVEESGQGPGRQHF. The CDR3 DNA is TGCAGCGTTGAAGAATCGGGACAGGGGCCCGGAAGGCAGCATTTT.

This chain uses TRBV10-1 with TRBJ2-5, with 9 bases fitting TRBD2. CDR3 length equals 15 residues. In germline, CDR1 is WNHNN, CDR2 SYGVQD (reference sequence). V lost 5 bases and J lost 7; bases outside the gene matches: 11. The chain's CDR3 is CASSPLAGAEGTQYF. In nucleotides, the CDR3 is TGCGCCAGCAGTCCTTTAGCGGGGGCCGAGGGGACCCAGTACTTC.

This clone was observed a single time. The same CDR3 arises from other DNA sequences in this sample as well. The CDR3 here is CASSPGTVETQYF. The CDR3 DNA reads as TGTGCCAGCTCACCGGGGACCGTGGAGACCCAGTACTTC. The V gene is TRBV18, the J gene TRBJ2-5, with D perhaps matching TRBD1 or TRBD2 (5 bases each). This CDR3 spans 13 amino acids. With 3 bases removed from V and 5 bases from J, the gap between germline ends came to 10 bases. The V gene's germline CDR1 is KGHSH and CDR2 LQKENI.

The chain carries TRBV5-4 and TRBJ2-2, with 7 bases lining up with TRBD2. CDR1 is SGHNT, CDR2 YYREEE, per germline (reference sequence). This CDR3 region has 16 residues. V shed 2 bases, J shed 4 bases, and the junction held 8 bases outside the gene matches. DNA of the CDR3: TGTGCCAGCAGCTTAATCGGCCTAGCGGTCACCGGGGAGCTGTTTTTT. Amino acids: CASSLIGLAVTGELFF. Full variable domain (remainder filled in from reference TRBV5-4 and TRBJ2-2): ETGVTQSPTHLIKTRGQQVTLRCSSQSGHNTVSWYQQALGQGPQFIFQYYREEENGRGNFPPRFSGLQFPNYSSELNVNALELDDSALYLCASSLIGLAVTGELFFGEGSRLTVL.

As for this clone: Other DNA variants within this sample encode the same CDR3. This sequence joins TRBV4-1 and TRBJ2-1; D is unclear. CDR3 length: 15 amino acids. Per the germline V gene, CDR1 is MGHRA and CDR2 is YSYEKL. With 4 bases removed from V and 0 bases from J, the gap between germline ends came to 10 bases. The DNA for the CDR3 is TGCGCCAGCAGCCCCGACCTTAGCTCCTACAATGAGCAGTTCTTC. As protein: CASSPDLSSYNEQFF.

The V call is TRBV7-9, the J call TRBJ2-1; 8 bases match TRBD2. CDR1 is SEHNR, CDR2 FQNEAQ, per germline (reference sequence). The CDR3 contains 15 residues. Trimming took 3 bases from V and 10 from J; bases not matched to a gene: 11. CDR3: CASSFGGGFLSEQFF. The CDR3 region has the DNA TGTGCCAGCAGCTTCGGCGGGGGGTTCCTAAGCGAGCAGTTCTTC.

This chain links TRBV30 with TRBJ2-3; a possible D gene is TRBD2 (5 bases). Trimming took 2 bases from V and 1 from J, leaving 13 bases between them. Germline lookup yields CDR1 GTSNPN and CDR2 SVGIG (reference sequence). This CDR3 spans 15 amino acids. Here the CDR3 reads CAWSRGFLGTDTQYF. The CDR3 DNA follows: TGTGCCTGGAGTCGAGGGTTCCTGGGCACAGATACGCAGTATTTT.

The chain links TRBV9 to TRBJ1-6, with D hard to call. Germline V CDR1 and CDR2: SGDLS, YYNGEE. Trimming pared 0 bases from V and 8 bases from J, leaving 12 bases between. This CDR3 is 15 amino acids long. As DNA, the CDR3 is TGTGCCAGCAGCGTAGATCTAGCGTGGGATTCACCCCTCCACTTT. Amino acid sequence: CASSVDLAWDSPLHF.

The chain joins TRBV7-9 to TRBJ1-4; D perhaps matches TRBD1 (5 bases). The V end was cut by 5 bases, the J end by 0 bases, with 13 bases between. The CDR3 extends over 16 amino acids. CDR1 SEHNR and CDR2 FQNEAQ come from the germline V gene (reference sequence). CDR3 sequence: CASSAGVGTTNEKLFF. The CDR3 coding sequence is TGTGCCAGCAGCGCGGGGGTAGGGACAACTAATGAAAAACTGTTTTTT.

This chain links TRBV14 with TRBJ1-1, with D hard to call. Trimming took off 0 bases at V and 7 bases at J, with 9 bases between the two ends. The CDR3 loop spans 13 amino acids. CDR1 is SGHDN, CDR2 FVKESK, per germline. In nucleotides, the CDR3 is TGTGCCAGCAGCCAAGACTTAAGGGTTGAAGCTTTCTTT. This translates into CASSQDLRVEAFF.

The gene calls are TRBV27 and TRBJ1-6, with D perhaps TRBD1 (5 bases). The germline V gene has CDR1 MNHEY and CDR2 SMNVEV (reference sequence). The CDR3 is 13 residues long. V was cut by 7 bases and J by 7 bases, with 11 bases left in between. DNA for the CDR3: TGTGCCAGCAAAGTGGGGGGGAATTCACCCCTCCACTTT. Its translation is CASKVGGNSPLHF.

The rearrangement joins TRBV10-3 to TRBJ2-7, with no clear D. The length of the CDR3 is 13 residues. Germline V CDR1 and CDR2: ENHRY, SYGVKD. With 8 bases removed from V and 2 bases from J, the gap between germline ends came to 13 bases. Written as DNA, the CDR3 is TGTGCCATCGGCATGGGGAACGCCTACGAGCAGTACTTC. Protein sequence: CAIGMGNAYEQYF.

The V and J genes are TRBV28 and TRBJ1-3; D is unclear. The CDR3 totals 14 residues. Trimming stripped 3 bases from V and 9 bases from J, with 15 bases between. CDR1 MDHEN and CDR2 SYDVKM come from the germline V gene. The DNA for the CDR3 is TGTGCCAGCAGTTTGGGTTCCCCGGGAGGCACCATATATTTT. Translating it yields CASSLGSPGGTIYF.

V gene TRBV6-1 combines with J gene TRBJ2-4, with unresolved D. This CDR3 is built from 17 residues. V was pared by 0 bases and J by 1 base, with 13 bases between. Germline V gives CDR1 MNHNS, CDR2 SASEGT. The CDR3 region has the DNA TGTGCCAGCAGTGAAGCGGTGGCCCGCTTGGCCAAAAACATTCAGTACTTC. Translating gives CASSEAVARLAKNIQYF.

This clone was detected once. The CDR3 here is CARSFNRGKRNEQFF. CDR3 nucleotides: TGTGCCAGAAGCTTCAACAGGGGGAAACGCAATGAGCAGTTCTTC. V gene TRBV5-3 combines with J gene TRBJ2-1; 8 bases match TRBD1. TRBV5-3 is sorted into the ORF group, with uncertain function. The V gene end was trimmed by 2 bases and the J gene end by 6 bases; junction bases not matched to a gene: 7. The length of the CDR3 is 15 residues.

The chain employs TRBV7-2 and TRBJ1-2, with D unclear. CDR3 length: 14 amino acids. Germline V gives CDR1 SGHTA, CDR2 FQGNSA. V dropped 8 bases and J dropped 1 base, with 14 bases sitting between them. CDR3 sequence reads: CASSPEPNNYGYTF. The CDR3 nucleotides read TGTGCCAGCTCACCAGAGCCGAATAACTATGGCTACACCTTC.

The chain's CDR3 is CAISLGETEAFF. CDR3 nucleotide sequence: TGTGCCATCAGCCTGGGGGAGACTGAAGCTTTCTTT. The chain is built from TRBV10-3 and TRBJ1-1, with a possible D match to TRBD1 (5 bases). The CDR3 spans 12 residues. V was cut by 6 bases and J by 5 bases, with 10 bases left in between. CDR1 is ENHRY, CDR2 SYGVKD, per germline.

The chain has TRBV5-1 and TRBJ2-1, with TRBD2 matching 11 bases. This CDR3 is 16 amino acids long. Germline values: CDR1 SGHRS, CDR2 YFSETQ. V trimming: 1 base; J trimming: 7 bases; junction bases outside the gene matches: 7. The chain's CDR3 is CASSLRVSGRGNEQFF. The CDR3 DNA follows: TGCGCCAGCAGCTTGCGGGTTAGCGGGAGGGGGAATGAGCAGTTCTTC.

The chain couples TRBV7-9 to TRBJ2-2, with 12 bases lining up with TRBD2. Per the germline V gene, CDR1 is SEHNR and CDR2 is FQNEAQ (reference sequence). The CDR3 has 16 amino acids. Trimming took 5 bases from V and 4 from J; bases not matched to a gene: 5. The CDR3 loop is CASSPVGLAGTGELFF. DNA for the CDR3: TGTGCCAGCAGCCCAGTGGGACTAGCGGGCACCGGGGAGCTGTTTTTT.

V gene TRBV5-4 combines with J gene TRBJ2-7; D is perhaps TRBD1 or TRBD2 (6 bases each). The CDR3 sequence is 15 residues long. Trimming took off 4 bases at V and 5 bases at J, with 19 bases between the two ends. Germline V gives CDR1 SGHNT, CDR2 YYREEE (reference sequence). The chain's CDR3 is CASSNRVGGMDEQYF. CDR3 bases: TGTGCCAGCAGCAACAGGGTTGGGGGGATGGACGAGCAGTACTTC.

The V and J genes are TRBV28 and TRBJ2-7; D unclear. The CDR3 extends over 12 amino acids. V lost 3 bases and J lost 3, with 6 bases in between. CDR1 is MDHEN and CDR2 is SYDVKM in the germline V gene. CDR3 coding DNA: TGTGCCAGCAGTTTTCCCTTCTACGAGCAGTACTTC. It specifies CASSFPFYEQYF.